Listed below are T cell receptor beta chains from one sample, sequenced in a study of radiation and T cells in renal cell carcinoma. The protocol was immunoSEQ multiplex PCR, while the TCRdb copy is restricted to in-frame clones and leaves out a portion. Of around 120,000 clones listed, approximately 75% are singletons. The sample here was blood, taken from a patient whose treatment included radiotherapy and nephrectomy. Source of these receptors: a woman in her fifties or sixties with renal cell carcinoma. The conserved cysteine and the conserved F or W are not part of the CDR3 here.

v_gene	j_gene	CDR3aa
TRBV11-3	TRBJ2-1	ASSLGSSGAYNEQF
TRBV4-2	TRBJ2-3	ASGRNAGTDTQY
TRBV5-1	TRBJ1-3	ASSLTGGSGNTIY
TRBV6-1	TRBJ2-7	ASSWDGSNYEQY
TRBV18	TRBJ1-1	ASSASVFPNTEAF
TRBV5-4	TRBJ1-4	ASSLVRGRAGKLF
TRBV6-6	TRBJ1-2	ASSQYPGDNYGYT
TRBV5-1	TRBJ1-3	ASSLVGSGNTIY
TRBV15	TRBJ1-3	ATSRDRAGTGAGNTIY
TRBV6-1	TRBJ1-2	ASRGSSNYGYT
TRBV6-6	TRBJ2-5	ASSYEVTSGHQY
TRBV5-1	TRBJ1-1	ASSLGPSNTEAF
TRBV28	TRBJ2-7	ASSSVDPVAYEQY
TRBV29-1	TRBJ2-3	SHLRGATDTQY
TRBV28	TRBJ1-6	ASSLPRLGYNSPLH
TRBV5-6	TRBJ1-5	ASSLRGDTFINQPQH
TRBV5-6	TRBJ1-2	ASSFDRQGIYGYT
TRBV28	TRBJ2-1	ASRPSVGYNEQF
TRBV19	TRBJ1-2	ASSPQGVGYGYT
TRBV6-6	TRBJ2-7	ASSQWGSTYEQY
TRBV5-1	TRBJ2-1	ASSLSEAGVYNEQF
TRBV18	TRBJ1-1	ASSNGQNTEAF
TRBV9	TRBJ2-1	ASSVSWTSAREQF
TRBV11-1	TRBJ2-5	ASSARTGVETQY
TRBV4-1	TRBJ2-7	ASSLTKGTGSPYEQY
TRBV27	TRBJ2-7	ASSLRGWRLPTLSYEQY
TRBV6-1	TRBJ1-5	ASRDRGGDQPQH